A single sample is the source of the 13 T cell receptor beta chains below, sequenced in a study of cytomegalovirus exposure and HLA in healthy donors. Method: immunoSEQ multiplex PCR; TCRdb's copy keeps in-frame clones and lacks some. The sample has over 200,000 clones, less than 85% seen once. The sequenced sample consisted of PBMCs. These receptors were obtained from a woman younger than 35 in good health and CMV-seronegative.

This rearrangement joins TRBV2 to TRBJ1-1; D is unclear. The CDR3 extends over 15 amino acids. V dropped 8 bases and J dropped 0 bases, with 16 bases sitting between them. The germline V gene has CDR1 SNHLY and CDR2 FYNNEI. The CDR3 sequence: CASLQDGRLNTEAFF. CDR3 nucleotides: TGTGCCAGCCTCCAGGACGGCCGATTGAACACTGAAGCTTTCTTT.

The chain joins TRBV6-5 to TRBJ1-2; D is undetermined. Trimming left V 6 bases short and J 8 bases short, with 16 bases between. Germline loops: CDR1 MNHEY, CDR2 SVGAGI. This CDR3 has 13 residues. The CDR3 DNA is TGTGCCAGCAGCACCCGGCGTAGCAGGGGCTACACCTTC. It codes for CASSTRRSRGYTF.

This clone has only one observation. The rearrangement uses TRBV6-1 and TRBJ2-5; the D is unclear. Germline V gene data show CDR1 as MNHNS and CDR2 as SASEGT. Trimming stripped 2 bases from V and 1 base from J, with 14 bases between. The length of the CDR3 is 16 residues. DNA for the CDR3: TGTGCCAGCAGTGAAAATTGGGCCTCTCTCCAAGAGACCCAGTACTTC. This codes for CASSENWASLQETQYF.

Regarding this clone: The same CDR3 also results from other DNA sequences found in this sample. This chain uses TRBV9 with TRBJ2-3; D gene ambiguous. V was shortened by 0 bases and J by 0 bases, with 5 bases between the two germline ends. Germline-derived CDR1 and CDR2 are SGDLS and YYNGEE. This CDR3 comprises 14 residues. The CDR3 loop is CASSVDLSTDTQYF. Here the CDR3 DNA reads TGTGCCAGCAGCGTAGACCTCAGCACAGATACGCAGTATTTT.

This clone was recorded only once. The chain employs TRBV7-9 and TRBJ1-2; D not resolved. The CDR3 runs to 14 residues. CDR1 and CDR2 from the germline V gene are SEHNR and FQNEAQ (reference sequence). Trimming took off 5 bases at V and 4 bases at J, with 14 bases between the two ends. Here the CDR3 reads CASSPAGIRYGYTF. The CDR3 DNA follows: TGTGCCAGCAGCCCTGCCGGGATCCGCTATGGCTACACCTTC.

Worth noting for this clone: Distinct nucleotide sequences in the sample also encode this CDR3. The V gene is TRBV13, the J gene TRBJ2-3, with 11 bases fitting TRBD2. CDR3 size: 15 residues. With V trimmed by 3 bases and J by 3 bases, 2 bases remained unmatched. Per the germline V gene, CDR1 is PRHDT and CDR2 is FYEKMQ (reference sequence). The CDR3: CASSFRLAGTDTQYF. CDR3 nucleotide sequence: TGTGCCAGCAGCTTCCGACTAGCGGGAACAGATACGCAGTATTTT.

In this sample, this clone turned up a few times. CDR3 protein: CASSLGGYIDTEAFF. CDR3 coding DNA: TGCGCCAGCAGCTTGGGTGGGTATATTGACACTGAAGCTTTCTTT. The chain has TRBV5-1 and TRBJ1-1; unclear D gene. Germline loops: CDR1 SGHRS, CDR2 YFSETQ. V shed 0 bases and J shed 3 bases, with 12 bases lying between them. The CDR3 totals 15 residues.

The rearrangement uses TRBV20-1 and TRBJ1-1; D not certain. This CDR3 has 11 amino acids. V was pared by 0 bases and J by 3 bases, with 2 bases between. Per germline, CDR1 DFQATT and CDR2 SNEGSKA (reference sequence). Here the CDR3 DNA reads TGCAGTGCTAGAGAAGACACTGAAGCTTTCTTT. Amino acid sequence: CSAREDTEAFF.

This clone was detected only once. The rearrangement joins TRBV18 to TRBJ2-6; 8 bases are a match to TRBD1. V dropped 2 bases and J dropped 0; count of bases not matched to a gene: 3. There are 17 residues in the CDR3. The germline CDR1 and CDR2 sequences are KGHSH and LQKENI. As DNA, the CDR3 is TGTGCCAGCTCACCATTAACAGGGGGCTCTGGGGCCAACGTCCTGACTTTC. Residues: CASSPLTGGSGANVLTF.

The chain recombines TRBV14 with TRBJ1-1; D gene ambiguous. Looked up from germline, CDR1 is SGHDN and CDR2 is FVKESK. The CDR3 is 13 residues long. V was shortened by 8 bases and J by 0 bases, with 10 bases between the two germline ends. For the CDR3, the DNA is TGTGCCAGCGACCCTGGGGTGAACACTGAAGCTTTCTTT. It translates to CASDPGVNTEAFF.

The CDR3 spells CASSPTRGTDTQYF. In DNA form, the CDR3 reads TGTGCCAGCAGCCCTACCCGGGGCACAGATACGCAGTATTTT. V and J are TRBV13 and TRBJ2-3; D ambiguous. Between the trimmed V and J ends, which lost 5 bases and 1 base, there was a span of 10 bases. The CDR3 extends over 14 amino acids. In germline, CDR1 is PRHDT, CDR2 FYEKMQ (reference sequence).

The chain carries TRBV2 and TRBJ2-7, with 8 bases aligning to TRBD1. Unmatched junction bases numbered 6, after V lost 5 bases and J lost 3 bases. This CDR3 region has 14 residues. Germline CDR1 SNHLY, CDR2 FYNNEI. CDR3 in DNA: TGTGCCAGCAGTTCACAGGGGGGCGGCTACGAGCAGTACTTC. Protein product: CASSSQGGGYEQYF.

The V call is TRBV20-1, the J call TRBJ1-2, with D uncertain. The CDR3 runs to 11 residues. Trimming shortened V by 7 bases and J by 2 bases, and 8 bases separated the two germline ends. From germline, CDR1 is DFQATT and CDR2 SNEGSKA (reference sequence). CDR3 amino acids: CSGIVNYGYTF. DNA of the CDR3: TGCAGTGGAATCGTGAACTATGGCTACACCTTC.